A selection of T cell receptor beta chains follows, all from one sample in a study of T cells after yellow fever vaccination. TCRdb processed the 5' RACE reads anew with MiXCR; each CDR3 protein has one entry. The sample consists of more than 300,000 distinct CDR3 sequences, around 7.3% of them appearing once. Sample: PBMCs, taken roughly 46 days after the first yellow fever vaccination. The receptors come from a man younger than 35 who received the YFV17D yellow fever vaccine. The CDR3 runs from the conserved cysteine through the conserved F or W. The D gene is left open where the match is weak.

cdr3_length	d_call	j_call	v_call	cdr3_aa
15	-	TRBJ2-7	TRBV20-1	CSARDPGRELGEQYF
15	TRBD1	TRBJ2-7	TRBV27	CASIRTGAPLYEQYF
11	-	TRBJ2-1	TRBV20-1	CSATTGNEQFF
15	-	TRBJ2-7	TRBV20-1	CSARAWGPSSYEQYF
14	-	TRBJ2-7	TRBV5-4	CASTLAGNHYEQYF
14	-	TRBJ1-3	TRBV15	CATSGPGSGNTIYF
18	TRBD1	TRBJ2-3	TRBV25-1	CASSESIRQGEGTDTQYF
13	-	TRBJ2-1	TRBV2	CASSRQLYNEQFF
17	TRBD2	TRBJ2-5	TRBV4-1	CASSQGWKAGGAETQYF
14	-	TRBJ1-1	TRBV12-3/TRBV12-4	CASSWRGGGTEAFF
12	-	TRBJ1-6	TRBV10-3	CAISESYSPLHF
17	TRBD2	TRBJ2-2	TRBV7-2	CASSKASGTTIGGELFF
17	-	TRBJ2-3	TRBV6-5	CASSYSRAQSPTDTQYF
15	TRBD2	TRBJ2-1	TRBV7-6	CASSSPTSGGNEQFF
15	-	TRBJ2-1	TRBV7-6	CASSLVGVVYNEQFF
15	TRBD2	TRBJ2-5	TRBV11-2	CASSLRVGLDGTQYF
16	-	TRBJ1-4	TRBV15	CATSRDRGWDKEKLFF
14	-	TRBJ1-2	TRBV6-5	CASSYSTSHGGYTF
14	-	TRBJ2-5	TRBV28	CASGIRTYQETQYF
16	-	TRBJ2-3	TRBV5-4	CASSGPPAPGTDTQYF
15	-	TRBJ2-2	TRBV14	CASRFESGKAGELFF
16	TRBD1	TRBJ1-6	TRBV2	CASSEGQGAVNSPLHF
15	TRBD1	TRBJ1-1	TRBV12-3/TRBV12-4	CASSFVGQRDTEAFF
14	-	TRBJ1-2	TRBV5-1	CASSASWGSYGYTF
16	-	TRBJ2-5	TRBV12-3/TRBV12-4	CASSRGGQGHGETQYF
17	TRBD1	TRBJ2-7	TRBV4-3	CASSQQVPYSTGVEQYF
10	-	TRBJ1-1	TRBV29-1	CSDDSFEAFF
13	TRBD2	TRBJ2-7	TRBV12-3/TRBV12-4	CASSSGLAGGKYF
14	-	TRBJ2-7	TRBV5-4	CASSFRGNPYEQYF
13	-	TRBJ1-1	TRBV5-1	CASSSLQNTEAFF
15	-	TRBJ1-2	TRBV7-6	CASSLSAGLVTGYTF
13	TRBD1	TRBJ1-2	TRBV5-5	CASSLDRDTSYTF
16	-	TRBJ2-6	TRBV28	CASSLADISGANVLTF
16	-	TRBJ1-2	TRBV6-2/TRBV6-3	CASSYTPGLPPGGYTF
13	-	TRBJ1-6	TRBV6-2/TRBV6-3	CASRPDMRLTLHF
14	-	TRBJ2-5	TRBV18	CASSASSDQETQYF
14	TRBD1	TRBJ1-2	TRBV11-2	CASSNRGLHYGYTF
16	-	TRBJ2-1	TRBV20-1	CCARDRRQGLYNEQFF
13	TRBD1	TRBJ2-1	TRBV18	CASSSDRGHVQFF
14	TRBD1	TRBJ2-7	TRBV4-3	CASSPGQGIDEQYF
14	TRBD2	TRBJ2-3	TRBV7-6	CASSFAGGTDTQYF
15	-	TRBJ2-3	TRBV4-1	CASSPGRGPGDTQYF
17	-	TRBJ1-6	TRBV6-5	CASSSTLGAMDNSPLHF